This T cell receptor (beta chain) was recorded in a study of CD8 T cells in ankylosing spondylitis. Study-level points and caveats: Matched ankylosing spondylitis synovial fluid reportedly contained a significantly enriched population of disease-linked clones. Disease-linked clones were found to be CD8+ and relatively rare in peripheral blood. Apparently characteristic of ankylosing spondylitis blood was a TCR beta motif (roughly eight highly homologous variants).

Trimming stripped 5 bases from V and 6 bases from J, with 16 bases between. CDR1 MGHRA and CDR2 YSYEKL come from the germline V gene. This CDR3 spans 14 amino acids. With molecular barcodes, quantitative 5'-RACE was used to make the TCR beta libraries. Each CDR3 protein is one row after TCRdb ran MiXCR on the 5' RACE reads. The sample carries a few hundred thousand distinct CDR3 sequences, over 15% recorded once. A remark on this clonotype: Its antigen is not identified.

Input material: blood, either unsorted or a sorted T cell fraction (not recorded which). This rearrangement joins TRBV4-1 to TRBJ1-2, with D possibly TRBD1 on 5 matching bases. The clonotype comes from a male donor with ankylosing spondylitis or in good health (not recorded which). CDR3 protein: CASSTRTGGNGYTF. CDR3 sequence (DNA): TGCGCCAGCAGCACCCGAACAGGAGGAAATGGCTACACCTTC.